What follows is one T cell receptor beta chain and its context. Its matching antigen is unknown. This sample was included in a study of immune cell composition in non-small cell lung cancer. Overall study findings and caveats: Overall clonality, unlike maximal tumour-associated clone frequency, did not predict TIL reactivity.

TCRdb's table, derived via immunoSEQ multiplex PCR, lists solely in-frame clones and lacks some. The table lists 10,000 or so clones, under 85% of them singletons, with 9.4% in the top ten. The CDR3 sequence is 13 residues long. The germline V gene has CDR1 SGHVS and CDR2 FQNEAQ. With 5 bases removed from V and 0 bases from J, the gap between germline ends came to 5 bases. The TCR comes from a human donor with non-small cell lung cancer. Sequencing input: lung tumor tissue. The chain carries TRBV7-8 and TRBJ2-1, with D possibly matching TRBD2 (5 bases). DNA of the CDR3: TGTGCCAGCAGCAGCGGCTCCTACAATGAGCAGTTCTTC. It translates to CASSSGSYNEQFF.